This is a list of T cell receptor beta chains from one sample in a study of cytomegalovirus exposure and HLA in healthy donors. Method: immunoSEQ multiplex PCR; TCRdb's copy keeps in-frame clones and lacks some. Found here are about 90,000 clones, 85% to 90% of them singletons; the top ten hold about 2.5%. The source material was PBMCs. These receptors came from a man in his late teens or twenties in good health and CMV-seronegative. CDR3s include the opening cysteine and the closing phenylalanine or tryptophan. D genes are given only for firm matches. Clone size, where shown, is once, few, many, or a class for clones that have expanded.

size	J	D	V	length	DNA	CDR3
NA	TRBJ2-7	TRBD2	TRBV7-3	15	TGTGCCAGCAGCTCAGGACTAGCGGGCAGCTACGAGCAGTACTTC	CASSSGLAGSYEQYF
NA	TRBJ2-7	TRBD1	TRBV19	14	TGTGCCAGTAGCCCCGGGACAGGGGCTTACGAGCAGTACTTC	CASSPGTGAYEQYF
NA	TRBJ2-1	TRBD1	TRBV6-5	13	TGTGCCACGAGGACAGGGGTGACCAATGAGCAGTTCTTC	CATRTGVTNEQFF
once	TRBJ1-6	NA	TRBV7-8	18	TGTGCCAGCAGCGTCGCGGGGGTTCGAAGCCCCTATAATTCACCCCTCCACTTT	CASSVAGVRSPYNSPLHF
NA	TRBJ1-2	NA	TRBV18	13	TGTGCCAGCTCACCCAACAGGGTGATCGGCTACACCTTC	CASSPNRVIGYTF
NA	TRBJ2-5	TRBD2	TRBV11-2	16	TGTGCCAGCAGCTTAGGGGCACTAGCGGGATGGGAGACCCAGTACTTC	CASSLGALAGWETQYF
NA	TRBJ1-2	NA	TRBV28	15	TGTGCCAGCAATTATGAGGGCAGACTTAACTATGGCTACACCTTC	CASNYEGRLNYGYTF
NA	TRBJ1-3	NA	TRBV18	16	TGTGCCAGCTCACCAAGAACAACAAACTCTGGAAACACCATATATTTT	CASSPRTTNSGNTIYF
NA	TRBJ2-3	NA	TRBV7-6	16	TGTGCCAGCAGCTTAGGGAGCGGGTCTAGCACAGATACGCAGTATTTT	CASSLGSGSSTDTQYF
NA	TRBJ2-5	TRBD2	TRBV18	16	TGTGCCAGCTCACCAGAACTAGCGGGAGGTCGGCGGGAGCAGTACTTC	CASSPELAGGRREQYF
NA	TRBJ1-5	NA	TRBV19	17	TGTGCCAGCAGGCGGGACGAAATGCACTTTAGCAATCAGCCCCAGCATTTT	CASRRDEMHFSNQPQHF
NA	TRBJ2-1	TRBD2	TRBV25-1	14	TGTGCCAGCCGCCCTAGCGGGTCTTACAATGAGCAGTTCTTC	CASRPSGSYNEQFF
NA	TRBJ1-2	NA	TRBV6-6	15	TGTGCCAGCAGTTTCTGGACACCCGGAGACTATGGCTACACCTTC	CASSFWTPGDYGYTF
NA	TRBJ1-1	NA	TRBV4-3	14	TGCGCCAGCAGCCAAGGGAGTATCGGCACTGAAGCTTTCTTT	CASSQGSIGTEAFF
NA	TRBJ1-2	TRBD1	TRBV9	17	TGTGCCAGCAGCGTAGCCGCGATGACAGGGTCCGACTATGGCTACACCTTC	CASSVAAMTGSDYGYTF
NA	TRBJ2-1	TRBD1	TRBV7-9	15	TGTGCCAGCAGCTTAGCCGGGACAGCGAAGGGTGAGCAGTTCTTC	CASSLAGTAKGEQFF
once	TRBJ2-3	TRBD2	TRBV7-9	14	TGTGCCAGCAGCTTAGAGGGCGGGGGAGATACGCAGTATTTT	CASSLEGGGDTQYF
NA	TRBJ2-5	TRBD2	TRBV28	13	TGTGCCAGCAGTTTTGCGGGGCGGGGGGCCCAGTACTTC	CASSFAGRGAQYF
NA	TRBJ2-1	TRBD2	TRBV4-2	18	TGTGCCAGCAGCCTACTAGGACTAGCCCCCAACTCCTACAATGAGCAGTTCTTC	CASSLLGLAPNSYNEQFF
NA	TRBJ2-7	TRBD2	TRBV29-1	17	TGCAGCGTTCGACTAGCGGGAGGCCGATCCGGTTGGTACGAGCAGTACTTC	CSVRLAGGRSGWYEQYF
NA	TRBJ2-7	NA	TRBV9	16	TGTGCCAGCAGCGCAGCTCCCGGGACTCGCTCCTACGAGCAGTACTTC	CASSAAPGTRSYEQYF
NA	TRBJ1-5	NA	TRBV28	12	TGTGCCAGCAGCTACTCCTTTCAGCCCCAGCATTTT	CASSYSFQPQHF
NA	TRBJ2-1	NA	TRBV28	14	TGTGCCAGCAGTTTGTACGGGACCTACAATGAGCAGTTCTTC	CASSLYGTYNEQFF